Listed below are T cell receptor beta chains from one sample, sequenced in a study of lymphopenia after photon versus proton radiotherapy. Using immunoSEQ multiplex PCR, the repertoire was profiled, and TCRdb retains in-frame clones only, with some absent. This table has approximately 31,000 clones, about 80% appearing once. The material was peripheral blood, obtained from a patient treated with proton-based radiotherapy. The receptor set was obtained from a woman aged 70-85 years with pancreatic cancer. The CDR3 runs from the conserved cysteine through the conserved F or W. A D gene is named only where the DNA matches it firmly. The listing skips clone size in some rows; elsewhere it reads once, few, many or a size class.

TRBD1,TRBJ2-1,TRBV16,few,CASSRDRGNEQFF,TGTGCCAGCAGCCGGGACAGGGGGAATGAGCAGTTCTTC
.,TRBJ2-1,TRBV5-1,.,CASSHYYNEQFF,TGCGCCAGCAGCCACTACTACAATGAGCAGTTCTTC
.,TRBJ2-1,TRBV2,.,CASRVDEQFF,TGTGCCAGCAGGGTCGATGAGCAGTTCTTC
.,TRBJ2-3,TRBV4-3,.,CASSQDRIEGVRDTQYF,TGCGCCAGCAGCCAAGATCGGATTGAGGGAGTTCGGGATACGCAGTATTTT
.,TRBJ1-1,TRBV18,.,CASSTGTTEAFF,TGTGCCAGCTCTACCGGGACGACTGAAGCTTTCTTT
.,TRBJ2-2,TRBV7-2,.,CASRPARKNTGELFF,TGTGCCAGCAGGCCCGCACGGAAAAACACCGGGGAGCTGTTTTTT
.,TRBJ2-1,TRBV14,.,CASSPDRYEQFF,TGTGCCAGCAGCCCAGATCGGTATGAGCAGTTCTTC
.,TRBJ2-7,TRBV28,.,CASSLVRTAWGNEQYF,TGTGCCAGCAGTTTGGTTAGGACCGCTTGGGGGAACGAGCAGTACTTC
.,TRBJ1-6,TRBV2,.,CASRVHNSPLHF,TGTGCCAGCAGAGTCCATAATTCACCCCTCCACTTT
.,TRBJ2-1,TRBV28,medium-sized,CASSLPERRNNEQFF,TGTGCCAGCAGTTTACCGGAGAGAAGGAACAATGAGCAGTTCTTC
.,TRBJ2-7,TRBV9,.,CASSQGEGVATYEQYF,TGTGCCAGCAGTCAAGGGGAGGGGGTAGCAACCTACGAGCAGTACTTC
.,TRBJ1-2,TRBV7-9,.,CASSLSGGAGTNYGYTF,TGTGCCAGCAGCTTATCAGGAGGCGCCGGAACTAACTATGGCTACACCTTC
.,TRBJ2-3,TRBV27,.,CASSSLLPTDAQYF,TGTGCCAGCAGTTCGCTACTCCCCACAGATGCGCAGTATTTT
TRBD1,TRBJ2-7,TRBV5-6,.,CASSPWDRGGYEQYF,TGTGCCAGCAGCCCCTGGGACAGGGGCGGCTACGAGCAGTACTTC
TRBD2,TRBJ2-3,TRBV2,few,CASSPILGTSGRGDTQYF,TGTGCCAGCAGTCCTATCCTTGGGACTAGCGGGAGAGGGGATACGCAGTATTTT
.,TRBJ1-1,TRBV19,.,CASSIDHRLNTEAFF,TGTGCCAGTAGTATAGATCATCGGTTGAACACTGAAGCTTTCTTT
TRBD1,TRBJ2-7,TRBV6-6,.,CASSADRVGEIYEQYF,TGTGCCAGCAGTGCCGACAGGGTGGGCGAAATCTACGAGCAGTACTTC
TRBD2,TRBJ2-1,TRBV6-5,.,CASSSRGAGDNEQFF,TGTGCCAGCAGTTCCCGGGGAGCGGGGGACAATGAGCAGTTCTTC
.,TRBJ1-1,TRBV19,.,CASSDPRRNTEAFF,TGTGCCAGTAGTGACCCCCGCCGGAACACTGAAGCTTTCTTT
TRBD1,TRBJ2-7,TRBV28,.,CASSTSGTGSYEQYF,TGTGCCAGCAGTACCTCCGGGACAGGTTCCTACGAGCAGTACTTC
TRBD2,TRBJ2-1,TRBV19,once,CASSILAGGLTYEQFF,TGTGCCAGTAGTATCTTAGCGGGAGGTCTCACCTATGAGCAGTTCTTC
.,TRBJ1-2,TRBV15,.,CATSRDIAGGAYGYTF,TGTGCCACCAGCAGAGATATCGCCGGAGGGGCGTATGGCTACACCTTC
TRBD1,TRBJ1-2,TRBV6-4,.,CASSVTGGLDGYTF,TGTGCCAGCAGTGTCACAGGGGGGTTAGATGGCTACACCTTC
TRBD1,TRBJ1-3,TRBV27,few,CASSPLTGASGNTIYF,TGTGCCAGCAGTCCTCTGACAGGGGCGTCGGGAAACACCATATATTTT
.,TRBJ1-6,TRBV13,medium-sized,CASSLGHWLGSSPLHF,TGTGCCAGCAGCTTAGGCCATTGGTTGGGATCTTCACCCCTCCACTTT
.,TRBJ2-4,TRBV5-6,.,CASSPVGVDIQYF,TGTGCCAGCAGCCCGGTGGGGGTGGACATTCAGTACTTC
TRBD2,TRBJ2-2,TRBV28,.,CASSITSGSLYVGELFF,TGTGCCAGCAGCATCACTAGCGGGAGCTTGTATGTCGGGGAGCTGTTTTTT
.,TRBJ2-1,TRBV7-8,.,CASSAGMSSYNEQFF,TGTGCCAGCAGCGCCGGGATGAGCTCCTACAATGAGCAGTTCTTC
TRBD2,TRBJ2-7,TRBV10-2,.,CASRPSGTSGYEQYF,TGCGCCAGCAGACCATCCGGGACTAGCGGCTACGAGCAGTACTTC
TRBD1,TRBJ1-1,TRBV29-1,.,CSVDGSGQLTEAFF,TGCAGCGTTGACGGTTCGGGACAGCTCACTGAAGCTTTCTTT
.,TRBJ2-7,TRBV5-5,.,CASSLIQGVFSYEQYF,TGTGCCAGCAGCTTGATTCAGGGAGTATTCTCCTACGAGCAGTACTTC
TRBD2,TRBJ2-3,TRBV29-1,.,CSAALASTDTQYF,TGCAGCGCCGCACTAGCGAGCACAGATACGCAGTATTTT
.,TRBJ2-3,TRBV18,.,CASSPRATASTDTQYF,TGTGCCAGCTCACCAAGAGCTACAGCTAGCACAGATACGCAGTATTTT
.,TRBJ2-3,TRBV11-2,.,CASSPLGDGTQYF,TGTGCCAGCAGCCCTCTAGGAGATGGTACGCAGTATTTT
.,TRBJ2-3,TRBV5-6,once,CASNTGYSDTQYF,TGTGCCAGCAACACAGGGTATTCAGATACGCAGTATTTT
.,TRBJ2-4,TRBV6-1,.,CASSDQKQGPAKNIQYF,TGTGCCAGCAGTGACCAGAAACAGGGCCCCGCCAAAAACATTCAGTACTTC
TRBD1,TRBJ2-7,TRBV27,few,CASSPTGGPYEQYF,TGTGCCAGCAGTCCGACAGGGGGGCCCTACGAGCAGTACTTC
TRBD1,TRBJ2-7,TRBV9,once,CASSATHGTGTYEQYF,TGTGCCAGCAGCGCAACTCACGGGACAGGGACCTACGAGCAGTACTTC
.,TRBJ1-2,TRBV7-8,.,CASSLGYKAGGYTF,TGTGCCAGCAGCTTAGGTTATAAAGCGGGTGGCTACACCTTC
TRBD2,TRBJ2-1,TRBV28,.,CASSPRGEASYNEQFF,TGTGCCAGCAGTCCCCGGGGGGAGGCGTCCTACAATGAGCAGTTCTTC
.,TRBJ2-3,TRBV28,.,CASSLGPMRTSTDTQYF,TGTGCCAGCAGTTTAGGGCCCATGAGGACTAGCACAGATACGCAGTATTTT
.,TRBJ2-2,TRBV19,few,CASNQGGNTGELFF,TGTGCCAGTAACCAAGGGGGGAACACCGGGGAGCTGTTTTTT
TRBD1,TRBJ2-7,TRBV19,.,CASSPRTGGAYEQYF,TGTGCCAGTAGTCCCCGGACAGGGGGTGCCTACGAGCAGTACTTC
.,TRBJ1-5,TRBV7-9,.,CASSLGDYSNQPQHF,TGTGCCAGCAGCTTGGGGGATTATAGCAATCAGCCCCAGCATTTT
.,TRBJ2-6,TRBV5-4,.,CASSFGGRAGANVLTF,TGTGCCAGCAGCTTCGGGGGGCGGGCTGGGGCCAACGTCCTGACTTTC
TRBD2,TRBJ2-5,TRBV2,.,CASSESGSRSETQYF,TGTGCCAGCAGTGAAAGCGGGAGTAGGTCAGAGACCCAGTACTTC
TRBD1,TRBJ2-5,TRBV5-6,.,CASSSGTGWRETQYF,TGTGCCAGCAGCTCCGGGACAGGGTGGCGAGAGACCCAGTACTTC